This T cell receptor beta chain was sequenced in a study of blood T cell repertoires in COVID-19. Study information: Some COVID-19 samples were acute and others convalescent; all came from the United States, Italy and Spain. From T cells, B-cell-depleted T cells, or PBMCs came the material, which was cDNA or gDNA.

This CDR3 has 14 residues. V was clipped by 6 bases and J by 5 bases, with 14 bases between them. Germline CDR1 MNHEY, CDR2 SVGAGI. Authors' methods: From reference gene primer amplification, estimates of nucleated cell counts were derived. The assay was immunoSEQ multiplex PCR, and TCRdb's table has in-frame clones only and misses some. Clone size and V and J calls were adopted from that table, with D and trimming inferred from the DNA. The repertoire holds 650,000 to 800,000 clones, with 75% to 90% as singletons. The clonotype originates from a woman aged 18-29 years with acute or convalescent COVID-19. The chain combines TRBV6-5 with TRBJ2-1, with D possibly matching TRBD2 (5 bases). The sample taken for sequencing was peripheral blood. The CDR3 DNA reads as TGTGCCAGCAGCGCTCCTACTAGGAACAATGAGCAGTTCTTC. Encoded protein: CASSAPTRNNEQFF.